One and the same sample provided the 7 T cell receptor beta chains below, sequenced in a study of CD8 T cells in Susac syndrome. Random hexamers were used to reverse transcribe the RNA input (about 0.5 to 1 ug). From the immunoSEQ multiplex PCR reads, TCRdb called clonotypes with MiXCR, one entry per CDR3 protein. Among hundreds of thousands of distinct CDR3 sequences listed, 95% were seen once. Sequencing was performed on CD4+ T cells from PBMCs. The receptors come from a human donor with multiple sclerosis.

The CDR3, as DNA: TGTGCCACCAGCTCAGGGACTAGCGACGAGACCCAGTACTTC. This codes for CATSSGTSDETQYF. V usage is TRBV15 and J usage is TRBJ2-5; 10 bases agree with TRBD2. J was trimmed by 5 bases and V by 5 bases; bases with no gene match: 5. In germline, CDR1 is LNHNV, CDR2 YYDKDF (reference sequence). The CDR3 consists of 14 residues.

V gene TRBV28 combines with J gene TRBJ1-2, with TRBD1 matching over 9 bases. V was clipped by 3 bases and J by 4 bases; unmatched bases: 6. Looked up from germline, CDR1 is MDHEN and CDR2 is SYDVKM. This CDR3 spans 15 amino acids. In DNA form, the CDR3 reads TGTGCCAGCAGTTTCTTCGGGACAGGGAGCTATGGCTACACCTTC. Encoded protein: CASSFFGTGSYGYTF.

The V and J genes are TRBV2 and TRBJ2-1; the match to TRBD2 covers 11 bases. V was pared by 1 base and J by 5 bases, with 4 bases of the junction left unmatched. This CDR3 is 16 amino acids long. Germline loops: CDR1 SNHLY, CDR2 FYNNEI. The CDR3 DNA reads TGTGCCAGCAGTGAAGGGCTAGCGGGGGGTCACAATGAGCAGTTCTTC. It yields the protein CASSEGLAGGHNEQFF.

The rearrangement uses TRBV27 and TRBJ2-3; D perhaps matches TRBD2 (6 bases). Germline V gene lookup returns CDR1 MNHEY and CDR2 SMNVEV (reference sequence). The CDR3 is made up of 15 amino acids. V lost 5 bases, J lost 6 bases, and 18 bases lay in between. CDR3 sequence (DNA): TGTGCCAGCAGTCCCCGGGAGAGGGGCGGGGATACGCAGTATTTT. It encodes CASSPRERGGDTQYF.

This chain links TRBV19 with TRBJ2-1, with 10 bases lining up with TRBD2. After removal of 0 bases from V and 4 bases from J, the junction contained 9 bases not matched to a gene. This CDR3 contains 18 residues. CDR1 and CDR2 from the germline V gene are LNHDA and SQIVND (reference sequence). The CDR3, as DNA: TGTGCCAGTAGTATAGACGGAGCGGGAGGGAGCGGGTACAATGAGCAGTTCTTC. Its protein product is CASSIDGAGGSGYNEQFF.

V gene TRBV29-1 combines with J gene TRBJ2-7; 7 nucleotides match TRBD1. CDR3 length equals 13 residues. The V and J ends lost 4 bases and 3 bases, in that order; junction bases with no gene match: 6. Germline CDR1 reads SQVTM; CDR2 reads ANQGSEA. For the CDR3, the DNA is TGCAGCGTTGGCGAGTCAGGGGGCTACGAGCAGTACTTC. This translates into CSVGESGGYEQYF.

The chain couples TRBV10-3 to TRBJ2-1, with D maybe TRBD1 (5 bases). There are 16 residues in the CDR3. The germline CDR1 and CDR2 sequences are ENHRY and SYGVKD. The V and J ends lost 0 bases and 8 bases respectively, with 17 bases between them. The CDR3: CAISESGVGRAHEQFF. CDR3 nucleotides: TGTGCCATCAGTGAGTCTGGGGTCGGCAGGGCCCATGAGCAGTTCTTC.